This TCR beta chain comes out of a study of vaccination and CD4 T cells after COVID-19. The germline V gene encodes CDR1 SGHTA and CDR2 FQGNSA. The CDR3 consists of 17 residues. V lost 2 bases, J lost 8 bases, and 22 bases lay in between. In the case of this clonotype: Its antigen is still unknown.

Treatment meaning: approximately nine-day PBMC culture with coronavirus spike peptide pools or control peptides (ViraFEST assay). The study sequenced cultured CD4+ T cell DNA using the Oncomine TCR Beta short-read assay. TCRdb passed the PCR reads through MiXCR, listing each CDR3 protein once. Of under 3,500 distinct CDR3 sequences listed, about a quarter are singletons. The sample was CD4+ T cells from blood, cultured in vitro, taken after SARS-CoV-2 vaccination. The chain is built from TRBV7-2 and TRBJ2-1, with D unclear. This TCR came from a human donor who had recovered from COVID-19. The CDR3 DNA is TGTGCCAGCAGCTTATTTTTTGGCGCTAGTCAGATCGATGAGCAGTTCTTC. It codes for CASSLFFGASQIDEQFF.